The rows below give T cell receptor beta chains drawn from one sample of a study of blood T cells in healthy people across ages. TCRdb fed the 5' RACE reads into MiXCR, producing one record per CDR3 protein. The sample yields fewer than 2,000,000 distinct CDR3 sequences, about 31% seen once. Sequencing was performed on blood. These TCRs come from a woman between 25 and 40 years old in good health. Each CDR3 is given with its conserved first and last residue. The order of the fields is J gene, D gene, clone size, V gene, CDR3 length, CDR3 protein, CDR3 DNA. The D gene is left open where the match is weak. Expanded clones are given a class, and other clones once, few, many or no size at all.

TRBJ2-4 | - | - | TRBV28 | 11 | CASSLKGIQYF | TGTGCCAGCAGTTTAAAGGGGATTCAGTACTTC
TRBJ2-4 | TRBD2 | few | TRBV5-6 | 16 | CASSFWGGGSKNIQYF | TGTGCCAGCAGCTTTTGGGGTGGCGGGAGCAAAAACATTCAGTACTTC
TRBJ2-7 | - | few | TRBV3-1 | 15 | CASSQVGTTRYEQYF | TGTGCCAGCAGCCAAGTAGGGACAACGCGCTACGAGCAGTACTTC
TRBJ1-4 | - | few | TRBV4-1 | 15 | CASRRYGGLGEKLFF | TGCGCCAGCAGGCGTTATGGGGGTCTCGGTGAAAAACTGTTTTTT
TRBJ1-5 | - | - | TRBV5-6 | 18 | CASSPTSGDGNSNQPQHF | TGTGCCAGCAGCCCGACTTCCGGGGACGGTAATAGCAATCAGCCCCAGCATTTT
TRBJ2-2 | TRBD1 | - | TRBV7-7 | 14 | CASSRDRVIGELFF | TGTGCCAGCAGTAGGGACAGGGTTATCGGGGAGCTGTTTTTT
TRBJ2-5 | TRBD2 | few | TRBV15 | 17 | CATSSGTIAGGQETQYF | TGTGCCACCAGTTCAGGGACCATAGCGGGGGGGCAAGAGACCCAGTACTTC
TRBJ1-5 | TRBD1 | - | TRBV4-1 | 15 | CASSQTQGIPQPQHF | TGCGCCAGCAGCCAGACACAGGGGATTCCTCAGCCCCAGCATTTT
TRBJ2-1 | TRBD2 | few | TRBV6-1 | 16 | CASRGPGLGSYNEQFF | TGTGCCAGCAGGGGCCCCGGACTAGGATCCTACAATGAGCAGTTCTTC
TRBJ2-1 | TRBD1 | once | TRBV6-6 | 16 | CASSYKKQGARNEQFF | TGTGCCAGCAGTTATAAGAAACAGGGGGCGCGGAATGAGCAGTTCTTC
TRBJ1-2 | - | - | TRBV21-1 | 19 | CASSKEGRQGAALLYGYTF | TGTGCCAGCAGCAAAGAAGGGAGACAGGGGGCTGCCTTGCTCTATGGCTACACCTTC
TRBJ2-7 | - | - | TRBV9 | 14 | CASSDSPLSYEQYF | TGTGCCAGCAGCGACAGTCCCCTCTCCTACGAGCAGTACTTC
TRBJ2-5 | - | - | TRBV7-6 | 16 | CASSLAWWERRETQYF | TGTGCCAGCAGCTTAGCATGGTGGGAGCGGCGGGAGACCCAGTACTTC
TRBJ1-5 | - | few | TRBV20-1 | 14 | CSVRAGVGNQPQHF | TGCAGTGTGAGAGCGGGGGTGGGGAATCAGCCCCAGCATTTT
TRBJ1-5 | - | few | TRBV7-9 | 13 | CASSLRPGEPQHF | TGTGCCAGCAGCTTGCGACCGGGAGAGCCCCAGCATTTT
TRBJ1-2 | - | - | TRBV11-2 | 14 | CASSPKGSGYGYTF | TGTGCCAGCAGCCCAAAGGGGTCGGGATATGGCTACACCTTC
TRBJ2-3 | TRBD1 | - | TRBV11-2 | 17 | CASSLDRVPTNTDTQYF | TGTGCCAGCAGCCTTGACAGGGTCCCAACCAACACAGATACGCAGTATTTT
TRBJ1-2 | - | many | TRBV29-1 | 13 | CSAADSINYGYTF | TGCAGCGCCGCGGACAGCATTAACTATGGCTACACCTTC
TRBJ2-5 | TRBD1 | few | TRBV12-3/TRBV12-4 | 16 | CASSTTQGAIAETQYF | TGTGCCAGCAGTACTACCCAGGGGGCGATCGCAGAGACCCAGTACTTC
TRBJ2-7 | TRBD2 | - | TRBV27 | 14 | CASTILAGGYEQYF | TGTGCCAGCACCATACTAGCGGGGGGCTACGAGCAGTACTTC
TRBJ2-1 | - | - | TRBV2 | 12 | CASSASVSEQFF | TGTGCCAGCAGTGCTAGTGTATCTGAGCAGTTCTTC
TRBJ2-3 | - | few | TRBV20-1 | 15 | CSARATLEKSDTQYF | TGCAGTGCTAGAGCTACTCTGGAGAAATCTGATACGCAGTATTTT
TRBJ2-1 | TRBD1 | few | TRBV7-9 | 17 | CGSSTQLARDRNNEQFF | TGTGGCAGCAGCACTCAACTCGCCCGGGACAGGAACAATGAGCAGTTCTTC
TRBJ1-1 | - | - | TRBV15 | 13 | CATSTTLHTEAFF | TGTGCCACCAGCACAACTCTTCACACTGAAGCTTTCTTT